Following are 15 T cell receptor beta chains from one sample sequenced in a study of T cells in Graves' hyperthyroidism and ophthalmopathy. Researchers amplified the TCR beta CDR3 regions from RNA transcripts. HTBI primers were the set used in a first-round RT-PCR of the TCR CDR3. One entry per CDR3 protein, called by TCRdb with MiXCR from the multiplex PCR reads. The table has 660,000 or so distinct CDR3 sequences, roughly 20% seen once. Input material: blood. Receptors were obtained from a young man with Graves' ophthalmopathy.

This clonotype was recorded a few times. The CDR3 sequence is CASSQGTGGNEKLFF. The CDR3 DNA reads as TGCGCCAGCAGCCAAGGAACAGGAGGAAATGAAAAACTGTTTTTT. The rearrangement joins TRBV4-3 to TRBJ1-4, with D possibly TRBD1 on 5 matching bases. V lost 1 base, J lost 5 bases, and 11 bases lay in between. This CDR3 contains 15 residues. Germline CDR1 and CDR2: LGHNA and YSLEER.

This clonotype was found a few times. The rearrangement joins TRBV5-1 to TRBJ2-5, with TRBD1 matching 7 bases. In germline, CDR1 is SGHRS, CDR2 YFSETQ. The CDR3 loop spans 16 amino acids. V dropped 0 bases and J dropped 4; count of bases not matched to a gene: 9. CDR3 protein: CASSLEGARVGETQYF. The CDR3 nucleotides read TGCGCCAGCAGCTTGGAGGGGGCCAGGGTGGGAGAGACCCAGTACTTC.

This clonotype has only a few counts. CDR3 in DNA: TGTGCCAGCAGTTTATTCACGGCGAATAGCAATCAGCCCCAGCATTTT. Protein: CASSLFTANSNQPQHF. The V call is TRBV28, the J call TRBJ1-5; D gene ambiguous. Germline-derived CDR1 and CDR2 are MDHEN and SYDVKM. Trimming took 1 base from V and 0 from J, leaving 10 bases between them. This CDR3 is 16 amino acids long.

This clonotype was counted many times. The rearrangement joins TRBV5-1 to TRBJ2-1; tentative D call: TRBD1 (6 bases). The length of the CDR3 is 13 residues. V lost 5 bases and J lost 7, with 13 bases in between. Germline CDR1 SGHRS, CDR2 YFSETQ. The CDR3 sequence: CASRLPGDNEQFF. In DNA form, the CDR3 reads TGCGCCAGCAGACTGCCAGGGGATAATGAGCAGTTCTTC.

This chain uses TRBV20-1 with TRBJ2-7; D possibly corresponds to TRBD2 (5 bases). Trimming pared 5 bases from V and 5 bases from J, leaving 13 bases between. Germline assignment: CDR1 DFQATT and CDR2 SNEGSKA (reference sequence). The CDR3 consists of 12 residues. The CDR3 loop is CSAVLALNEQYF. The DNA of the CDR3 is TGCAGTGCTGTTCTAGCCTTGAACGAGCAGTACTTC.

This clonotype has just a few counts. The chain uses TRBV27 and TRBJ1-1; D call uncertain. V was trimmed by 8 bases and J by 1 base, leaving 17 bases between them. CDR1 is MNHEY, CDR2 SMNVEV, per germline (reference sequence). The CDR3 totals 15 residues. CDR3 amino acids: CASSHPGSENTEAFF. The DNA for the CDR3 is TGTGCCAGCTCACACCCGGGATCTGAGAACACTGAAGCTTTCTTT.

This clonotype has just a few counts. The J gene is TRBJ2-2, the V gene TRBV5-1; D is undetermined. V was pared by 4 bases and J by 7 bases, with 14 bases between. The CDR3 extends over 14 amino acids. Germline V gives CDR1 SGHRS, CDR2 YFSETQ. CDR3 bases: TGCGCCAGCAGCCGGTTGGATGAACGCGGGGAGCTGTTTTTT. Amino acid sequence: CASSRLDERGELFF.

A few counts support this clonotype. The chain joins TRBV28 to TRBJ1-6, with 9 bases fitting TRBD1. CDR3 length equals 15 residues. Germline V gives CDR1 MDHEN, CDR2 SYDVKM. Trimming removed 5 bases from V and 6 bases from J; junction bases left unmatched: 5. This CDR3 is CASSQPGQGNSPLHF. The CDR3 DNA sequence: TGTGCCAGCAGTCAACCGGGACAGGGTAATTCACCCCTCCACTTT.

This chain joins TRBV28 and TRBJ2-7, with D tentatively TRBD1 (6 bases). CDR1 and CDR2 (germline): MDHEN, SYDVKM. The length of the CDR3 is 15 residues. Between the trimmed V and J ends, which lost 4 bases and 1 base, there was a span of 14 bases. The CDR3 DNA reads TGTGCCAGCAGTTGGGCCGGGACACAATCCTACGAGCAGTACTTC. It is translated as CASSWAGTQSYEQYF.

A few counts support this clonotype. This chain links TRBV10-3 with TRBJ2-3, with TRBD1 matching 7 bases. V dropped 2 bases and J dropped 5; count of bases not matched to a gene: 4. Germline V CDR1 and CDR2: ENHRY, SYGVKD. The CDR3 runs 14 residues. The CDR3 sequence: CAISEDRAGDTQYF. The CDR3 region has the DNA TGTGCCATCAGTGAGGACAGGGCCGGAGATACGCAGTATTTT.

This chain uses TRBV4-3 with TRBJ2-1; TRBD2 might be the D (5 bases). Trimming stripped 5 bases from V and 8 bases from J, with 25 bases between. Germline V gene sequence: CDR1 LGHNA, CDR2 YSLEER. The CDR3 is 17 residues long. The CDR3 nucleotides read TGCGCCAGCAGCAGGGTACCCTCGGGCCCCGGGGTCGATGAGCAGTTCTTC. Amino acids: CASSRVPSGPGVDEQFF.

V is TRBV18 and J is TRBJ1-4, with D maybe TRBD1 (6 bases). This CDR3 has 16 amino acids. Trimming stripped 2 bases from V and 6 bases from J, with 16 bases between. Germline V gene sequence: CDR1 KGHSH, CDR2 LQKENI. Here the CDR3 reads CASSPASRGGDEKLFF. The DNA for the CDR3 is TGTGCCAGCTCACCAGCTTCCAGGGGAGGGGATGAAAAACTGTTTTTT.

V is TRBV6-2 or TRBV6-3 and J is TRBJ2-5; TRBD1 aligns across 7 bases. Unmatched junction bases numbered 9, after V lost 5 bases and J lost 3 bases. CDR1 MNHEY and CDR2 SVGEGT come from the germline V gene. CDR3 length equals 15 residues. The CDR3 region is CASSSAGTAEETQYF. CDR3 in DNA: TGTGCCAGCAGTAGCGCCGGGACAGCCGAAGAGACCCAGTACTTC.

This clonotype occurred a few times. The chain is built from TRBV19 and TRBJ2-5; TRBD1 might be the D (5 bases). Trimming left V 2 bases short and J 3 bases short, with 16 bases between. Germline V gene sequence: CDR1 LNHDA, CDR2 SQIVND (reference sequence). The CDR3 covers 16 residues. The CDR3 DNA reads TGTGCCAGTAGTATATCTACCCGACAGCCTAAAGAGACCCAGTACTTC. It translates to CASSISTRQPKETQYF.

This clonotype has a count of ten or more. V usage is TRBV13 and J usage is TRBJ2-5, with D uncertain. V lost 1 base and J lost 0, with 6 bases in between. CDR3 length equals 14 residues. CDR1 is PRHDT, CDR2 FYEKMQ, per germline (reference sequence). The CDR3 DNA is TGTGCCAGCAGCTTAGTACGGAACCAAGAGACCCAGTACTTC. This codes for CASSLVRNQETQYF.